The 19 T cell receptor beta chains listed next were all sequenced from one sample in a study of cytomegalovirus exposure and HLA in healthy donors. This PCR relied on a set of 60 Vbeta primers and 13 Jbeta primers. Assay: immunoSEQ multiplex PCR; the TCRdb copy retains only in-frame clones and omits some. This table holds about 120,000 clones, 70% to 80% found once. The sample taken for sequencing was PBMCs. The receptors originated from a woman aged 40 to 49 in good health and CMV-seropositive.

This clone was counted between two and nine times. The CDR3 sequence is CASSSTAGGEKLFF. CDR3 in DNA: TGTGCCAGCAGCTCGACGGCCGGAGGGGAAAAACTGTTTTTT. The rearrangement uses TRBV7-9 and TRBJ1-4; D is ambiguous. With 4 bases removed from V and 8 bases from J, the gap between germline ends came to 14 bases. The CDR3 runs 14 residues. Germline assignment: CDR1 SEHNR and CDR2 FQNEAQ (reference sequence).

The J gene is TRBJ2-2, the V gene TRBV2; D call uncertain. V lost 6 bases and J lost 6, with 5 bases in between. In germline, CDR1 is SNHLY, CDR2 FYNNEI. The CDR3 is made up of 11 amino acids. The CDR3 loop is CASSFSGELFF. CDR3 DNA sequence: TGTGCCAGCAGCTTTTCCGGGGAGCTGTTTTTT.

Comment on this clone: Other DNA sequences in this specimen translate into the identical CDR3. The chain joins TRBV7-9 to TRBJ1-1; maybe TRBD1 (5 bases). Trimming removed 1 base from V and 5 bases from J, with 8 bases in between. The germline V gene encodes CDR1 SEHNR and CDR2 FQNEAQ (reference sequence). This CDR3 is 13 amino acids long. CDR3 coding DNA: TGTGCCAGCAGCTTAGGGGGGGGAACTGAAGCTTTCTTT. Translation: CASSLGGGTEAFF.

The V gene is TRBV21-1, the J gene TRBJ1-1; TRBD1 is the table's D call and was not checked against the DNA. TRBV21-1 is a known pseudogene. The CDR3 sequence is 15 residues long. This chain's CDR3 is CASSKGTDLNTEAFF. CDR3 nucleotides: TGTGCCAGCAGTAAGGGGACAGACTTGAACACTGAAGCTTTCTTT.

V is TRBV7-9 and J is TRBJ2-3, with 7 bases matching TRBD1. Germline CDR1 and CDR2: SEHNR and FQNEAQ (reference sequence). CDR3 length equals 15 residues. J gave up 3 bases and V 5 bases, and 8 bases lay outside the gene matches. CDR3 sequence: CASSKTGIATDTQYF. The CDR3 DNA is TGTGCCAGCAGCAAGACAGGGATTGCTACAGATACGCAGTATTTT.

V usage is TRBV5-1 and J usage is TRBJ2-5; 10 positions agree with TRBD1. The CDR3 contains 15 residues. J lost 1 base, V lost 2 bases, and 2 bases had no gene match. Germline loops: CDR1 SGHRS, CDR2 YFSETQ. The CDR3 sequence: CASSLGTGVQETQYF. The CDR3 DNA sequence: TGCGCCAGCAGCTTAGGGACAGGGGTCCAAGAGACCCAGTACTTC.

The chain links TRBV5-4 to TRBJ1-1, with TRBD1 matching over 11 bases. The CDR3 has 16 residues. Germline V CDR1 and CDR2: SGHNT, YYREEE (reference sequence). The trim removed 0 bases at V and 6 bases at J, leaving 7 bases unmatched. The CDR3 spells CASSLGLGTGGPEAFF. CDR3 DNA: TGTGCCAGCAGCTTGGGACTCGGGACAGGGGGGCCTGAAGCTTTCTTT. The full variable domain, rest sourced from reference TRBV5-4 and TRBJ1-1, is ETGVTQSPTHLIKTRGQQVTLRCSSQSGHNTVSWYQQALGQGPQFIFQYYREEENGRGNFPPRFSGLQFPNYSSELNVNALELDDSALYLCASSLGLGTGGPEAFFGQGTRLTVV.

CDR3 nucleotide sequence: TGTGCCAGCAGCTCGCCGGCAGGGAAATCCTACGAGCAGTACTTC. It is translated as CASSSPAGKSYEQYF. The chain recombines TRBV5-4 with TRBJ2-7; D might be TRBD1 (5 bases). This CDR3 is 15 amino acids long. Trimming shortened V by 3 bases and J by 1 base, and 14 bases separated the two germline ends. Looked up from germline, CDR1 is SGHNT and CDR2 is YYREEE (reference sequence). Full variable domain (remainder filled in from reference TRBV5-4 and TRBJ2-7): ETGVTQSPTHLIKTRGQQVTLRCSSQSGHNTVSWYQQALGQGPQFIFQYYREEENGRGNFPPRFSGLQFPNYSSELNVNALELDDSALYLCASSSPAGKSYEQYFGPGTRLTVT.

This clone came up a few times. The chain recombines TRBV4-3 with TRBJ2-3; D is undetermined. Deletions cut 0 bases from V and 3 bases from J, with 7 bases between. CDR1 is LGHNA, CDR2 YSLEER, per germline. This CDR3 has 14 amino acids. DNA for the CDR3: TGCGCCAGCAGCCAAGAAACCGAGACAGATACGCAGTATTTT. This encodes CASSQETETDTQYF.

V usage is TRBV28 and J usage is TRBJ2-1; 9 bases fit TRBD1. The CDR3 has 15 residues. Germline V CDR1 and CDR2: MDHEN, SYDVKM. Unmatched junction bases numbered 8, after V lost 8 bases and J lost 3 bases. The CDR3 bases are TGTGCCAGCGGTAAACAGGGGGCATACTACAATGAGCAGTTCTTC. This encodes CASGKQGAYYNEQFF.

The chain combines TRBV27 with TRBJ2-1; possibly TRBD1 for D (6 bases). The germline CDR1 and CDR2 sequences are MNHEY and SMNVEV (reference sequence). V was trimmed by 11 bases and J by 2 bases, leaving 13 bases between them. CDR3 length: 13 residues. The CDR3 is CAARGLTYNEQFF. CDR3 DNA sequence: TGTGCCGCCAGGGGTCTCACCTACAATGAGCAGTTCTTC.

The chain combines TRBV7-6 with TRBJ2-1; 7 bases agree with TRBD1. This CDR3 region has 13 residues. V was clipped by 4 bases and J by 8 bases; unmatched bases: 5. Germline V gene sequence: CDR1 SGHVS, CDR2 FNYEAQ. CDR3: CASSWGQIDEQFF. CDR3 coding DNA: TGTGCCAGCAGCTGGGGACAGATCGATGAGCAGTTCTTC. Using reference TRBV7-6 and TRBJ2-1 for the parts outside the CDR3, the full variable domain is GAGVSQSPRYKVTKRGQDVALRCDPISGHVSLYWYRQALGQGPEFLTYFNYEAQQDKSGLPNDRFSAERPEGSISTLTIQRTEQRDSAMYRCASSWGQIDEQFFGPGTRLTVL.

V and J are TRBV4-1 and TRBJ2-5; D is possibly TRBD1 (6 bases). The J call may be incorrect, as the DNA end agrees better with TRBJ2-7. Germline V gene data show CDR1 as MGHRA and CDR2 as YSYEKL. The CDR3 is 16 amino acids. CDR3 coding DNA: TGCGCCAGCAGCGGACGCACTACAACAGGGAATGACGAGCAGTACTTC. This gives the protein CASSGRTTTGNDEQYF.

V gene TRBV11-3 combines with J gene TRBJ1-5; TRBD1 is a possible D gene (5 bases). The V end was cut by 6 bases, the J end by 8 bases, with 11 bases between. The CDR3 covers 12 residues. Per the germline V gene, CDR1 is SGHNT and CDR2 is YENEEA. Written as DNA, the CDR3 is TGTGCCAGCAGGTTCAGGGTCGAGCCCCAGCATTTT. It specifies CASRFRVEPQHF.

The rearrangement joins TRBV10-3 to TRBJ2-7, with TRBD1 as a possible D gene (5 bases). Trimming took 7 bases from V and 2 from J, leaving 39 bases between them. The CDR3 length is 22 residues. Germline assignment: CDR1 ENHRY and CDR2 SYGVKD. CDR3 DNA sequence: TGTGCCATCACAACCTGTACCTGTCCCAGGCCCCACCAGGGTCTAACCCCCTACGAGCAGTACTTC. Translated, it gives CAITTCTCPRPHQGLTPYEQYF.

This clone was seen only a few times. This chain connects TRBV7-2 to TRBJ2-5, with D possibly being TRBD2 (7 bases). CDR1 is SGHTA and CDR2 is FQGNSA in the germline V gene. The V and J ends lost 5 bases and 2 bases respectively, with 21 bases between them. The CDR3 covers 17 residues. In DNA form, the CDR3 reads TGTGCCAGCAGCCCCAACGAGGGGGGGCGCTCTCAAGAGACCCAGTACTTC. Translating it yields CASSPNEGGRSQETQYF. Full variable domain (remainder filled in from reference TRBV7-2 and TRBJ2-5): GAGVSQSPSNKVTEKGKDVELRCDPISGHTALYWYRQSLGQGLEFLIYFQGNSAPDKSGLPSDRFSAERTGGSVSTLTIQRTQQEDSAVYLCASSPNEGGRSQETQYFGPGTRLLVL.

The chain has TRBV6-1 and TRBJ1-5; 9 nucleotides line up with TRBD1. J lost 4 bases, V lost 6 bases, and 4 bases had no gene match. Germline CDR1 and CDR2: MNHNS and SASEGT. The CDR3 has 14 residues. This chain's CDR3 is CASRKTGGNQPQHF. CDR3 DNA: TGTGCCAGCAGGAAGACAGGGGGAAATCAGCCCCAGCATTTT.

J is TRBJ2-7 and V is TRBV19; no reliable D call. This CDR3 contains 13 residues. Germline CDR1 LNHDA, CDR2 SQIVND (reference sequence). Trimming removed 8 bases at V and 2 bases at J, with 13 bases between. CDR3 DNA: TGTGCCAGTTCCCCCTGGGCAGCCTACGAGCAGTACTTC. This translates into CASSPWAAYEQYF.

This chain links TRBV5-1 with TRBJ2-2, with D perhaps TRBD1 (6 bases). The V and J ends lost 4 bases and 4 bases respectively, with 14 bases between them. Germline V lookup: CDR1 SGHRS, CDR2 YFSETQ. This CDR3 is built from 15 residues. CDR3 residues: CASSRQGLGTGELFF. As DNA, the CDR3 is TGCGCCAGCAGCCGCCAGGGGCTAGGCACCGGGGAGCTGTTTTTT. The full variable domain, rest sourced from reference TRBV5-1 and TRBJ2-2, is KAGVTQTPRYLIKTRGQQVTLSCSPISGHRSVSWYQQTPGQGLQFLFEYFSETQRNKGNFPGRFSGRQFSNSRSEMNVSTLELGDSALYLCASSRQGLGTGELFFGEGSRLTVL.